The clone carrying this T cell receptor (beta chain) was seen a handful of times. The sample comes from a study of blood T cell repertoires in COVID-19. Turning to the study itself: Samples came from the United States, Italy and Spain, spanning acute and convalescent COVID-19.

V was clipped by 8 bases and J by 2 bases, with 12 bases between them. Germline CDR1 MNHEY, CDR2 SVGAGI. The CDR3 runs 13 residues. Original handling: The authors estimated nucleated cell counts from reference gene primer amplification. Sequenced by immunoSEQ multiplex PCR; TCRdb stores in-frame clones only, minus some. V, J and clone size derive from that table, while D and trimming were established from the DNA sequence. The table records 150,000 to 200,000 clones, around 83% of them present only once. The Seattle site enrolled patients during active infection and followed them longitudinally. Material: peripheral blood. This receptor was taken from a woman aged 70 to 79 with COVID-19, enrolled during active disease. V gene TRBV6-5 combines with J gene TRBJ2-5; D gene uncertain. The CDR3 nucleotides are TGTGCCAGCCGGTCGGAGTCGCAAGAGACCCAGTACTTC. It translates to CASRSESQETQYF.